These 7 T cell receptor beta chains were sequenced from one sample in a study of T-cell reconstitution after alpha-beta-depleted transplantation in children. Construction of the TCRbeta library involved unique molecular identifiers. TCRdb reprocessed the PCR reads via MiXCR and lists one record per CDR3 protein. Of about 480,000 distinct CDR3 sequences listed, around 13% are singletons. The source was PBMCs from the stem cell graft donor, collected from the stem cell graft. Receptors were obtained from a human donor who donated a stem cell graft to a child with combined immunodeficiency.

This clonotype was counted at least ten times. The chain employs TRBV7-8 and TRBJ2-7, with D possibly being TRBD2 (6 bases). The CDR3 consists of 14 residues. V gave up 5 bases and J gave up 6 bases, with 17 bases separating them. CDR1 is SGHVS and CDR2 is FQNEAQ in the germline V gene. This CDR3 reads CASSKIVLGGEQYF. CDR3 bases: TGTGCCAGCAGCAAAATCGTGCTCGGGGGCGAGCAGTACTTC.

This clonotype came up a few times. The chain joins TRBV21-1 to TRBJ1-5; the DNA was not used to check the table's D call, TRBD1. TRBV21-1 is an annotated pseudogene. The CDR3 runs 15 residues. CDR3: CASSKHGGGNQPQHF. The CDR3 nucleotides are TGTGCCAGCAGCAAACACGGGGGGGGCAATCAGCCCCAGCATTTT.

This clonotype was counted many times. This sequence joins TRBV9 and TRBJ2-1; 9 positions match TRBD2. V dropped 2 bases and J dropped 5; count of bases not matched to a gene: 5. CDR1 SGDLS and CDR2 YYNGEE come from the germline V gene. The CDR3 runs 15 residues. The CDR3 DNA reads TGTGCCAGCAGCGTGTCGGCGGGGGGGAACAATGAGCAGTTCTTC. Amino acids: CASSVSAGGNNEQFF. The full variable domain, completed using reference TRBV9 and TRBJ2-1, is DSGVTQTPKHLITATGQRVTLRCSPRSGDLSVYWYQQSLDQGLQFLIQYYNGEERAKGNILERFSAQQFPDLHSELNLSSLELGDSALYFCASSVSAGGNNEQFFGPGTRLTVL.

The chain uses TRBV6-1 and TRBJ2-3, with D unclear. The germline CDR1 and CDR2 sequences are MNHNS and SASEGT. This CDR3 has 14 residues. Trimming removed 4 bases at V and 7 bases at J, with 15 bases between. CDR3 residues: CASSGGGLVNTQYF. The CDR3 DNA follows: TGTGCCAGCAGTGGCGGCGGTTTGGTGAATACGCAGTATTTT.

This sequence joins TRBV6-1 and TRBJ1-1; D remains unclear. Germline-derived CDR1 and CDR2 are MNHNS and SASEGT. This CDR3 comprises 14 residues. Trimming removed 6 bases from V and 3 bases from J, with 14 bases in between. For the CDR3, the DNA is TGTGCCAGCAGACCTGAAAGGCTGGACACTGAAGCTTTCTTT. It is translated as CASRPERLDTEAFF.

The chain has TRBV25-1 and TRBJ2-2, with D perhaps TRBD2 (7 bases). This CDR3 spans 13 amino acids. The germline gives CDR1 MGHDK, CDR2 SYGVNS. The ends were cut back, 7 bases at V and 3 bases at J, with 9 bases in the middle. The CDR3 loop is CASTGGHTGELFF. CDR3 DNA: TGTGCCAGCACCGGGGGGCACACCGGGGAGCTGTTTTTT. Full variable domain (outside the CDR3, taken from reference TRBV25-1 and TRBJ2-2): EADIYQTPRYLVIGTGKKITLECSQTMGHDKMYWYQQDPGMELHLIHYSYGVNSTEKGDLSSESTVSRIRTEHFPLTLESARPSHTSQYLCASTGGHTGELFFGEGSRLTVL.

The chain combines TRBV9 with TRBJ2-1; 10 positions match TRBD2. Germline assignment: CDR1 SGDLS and CDR2 YYNGEE. The V segment lost 3 bases and the J segment 4 bases; nucleotides outside the gene matches: 4. This CDR3 comprises 15 residues. The CDR3 region is CASSELAGVYNEQFF. The CDR3 DNA sequence: TGTGCCAGCAGCGAGCTAGCGGGGGTTTACAATGAGCAGTTCTTC.